Presented here are 24 T cell receptor beta chains from one specimen sequenced in a study of Ad26.COV2.S vaccination and SARS-CoV-2 variants. Only in-frame clones appear in the TCRdb table, and some are missing; sequencing was by immunoSEQ multiplex PCR. The data show 350,000 to 450,000 clones, 83% seen once. The treatment here: roughly 19 received Ad26.COV2.S at low or high dose, single or two shots; roughly 5 received placebo; per-sample allocation not given. Sampling happened 63 days after the first vaccine or placebo injection. This material consisted of peripheral blood, taken in a trial of Ad26.COV2.S vaccine versus placebo. The receptors originated from a person aged 18-60 years who received the Ad26.COV2.S COVID-19 vaccine or a placebo.

This sequence joins TRBV28 and TRBJ1-5; unclear D gene. Germline V gene lookup returns CDR1 MDHEN and CDR2 SYDVKM. This CDR3 spans 14 amino acids. The germline V and J ends were trimmed by 5 bases and 7 bases, with 15 bases remaining between them. The chain's CDR3 is CASSPAGGEQPQHF. CDR3 in DNA: TGTGCCAGCAGTCCCGCAGGTGGAGAACAGCCCCAGCATTTT.

CDR3 DNA sequence: TGTGCCAGCAGCGTAGAGTCAAGCGGGGGGCTCGGCACAGATACGCAGTATTTT. Protein product: CASSVESSGGLGTDTQYF. The rearrangement uses TRBV9 and TRBJ2-3, with TRBD2 matching over 9 bases. The CDR3 runs 18 residues. With 0 bases clipped from V and 1 base from J, the junction kept 9 bases outside the gene matches. Germline assignment: CDR1 SGDLS and CDR2 YYNGEE. Filled out from reference TRBV9 and TRBJ2-3, the complete variable domain reads DSGVTQTPKHLITATGQRVTLRCSPRSGDLSVYWYQQSLDQGLQFLIQYYNGEERAKGNILERFSAQQFPDLHSELNLSSLELGDSALYFCASSVESSGGLGTDTQYFGPGTRLTVL.

The gene calls are TRBV9 and TRBJ2-2; D call uncertain. The CDR3 covers 14 residues. CDR1 and CDR2 (germline): SGDLS, YYNGEE. Between the trimmed V and J ends, which lost 0 bases and 0 bases, there was a span of 3 bases. CDR3 DNA: TGTGCCAGCAGCGTAGTAGCGAACACCGGGGAGCTGTTTTTT. It specifies CASSVVANTGELFF.

This clone has a handful of counts. The rearrangement links TRBV3-1 (or the pseudogene TRBV3-2) to TRBJ1-5; possible D gene TRBD1, 5 bases. Germline V gene lookup returns CDR1 LGHDT and CDR2 YNNKEL (reference sequence). Trimming cost V 1 base and J 9 bases, with 7 bases left between them. The CDR3 has 12 amino acids. In DNA, the CDR3 is TGTGCCAGCAGCCAAGTGGGGGGGCCCCAGCATTTT. As protein: CASSQVGGPQHF.

This chain uses TRBV9 with TRBJ2-5; a weak D match, TRBD2 (6 bases). Germline CDR1 SGDLS, CDR2 YYNGEE. The ends were cut back, 7 bases at V and 5 bases at J, with 21 bases in the middle. This CDR3 has 15 amino acids. CDR3 in DNA: TGTGCCAGCGGGAGGCGGGCCGTCGAAGGGGAGACCCAGTACTTC. It yields the protein CASGRRAVEGETQYF.

The chain employs TRBV19 and TRBJ2-1; the match to TRBD2 covers 9 bases. This CDR3 region has 15 residues. Germline CDR1 and CDR2: LNHDA and SQIVND (reference sequence). V lost 4 bases to trimming and J lost 4 bases; unmatched junction nucleotides: 5. CDR3 protein: CASSTSSGTYNEQFF. The CDR3 coding sequence is TGTGCCAGTAGTACTTCTAGCGGGACATACAATGAGCAGTTCTTC.

V and J are TRBV7-3 and TRBJ2-5; D perhaps matches TRBD2 (6 bases). Trimming cost V 2 bases and J 5 bases, with 18 bases left between them. The CDR3 totals 16 residues. In germline, CDR1 is SGHTA, CDR2 FQGTGA. This chain's CDR3 is CASSLVHNGGLETQYF. The CDR3 DNA reads as TGTGCCAGCAGCTTAGTTCACAATGGGGGACTGGAGACCCAGTACTTC.

The chain couples TRBV7-9 to TRBJ2-1; D is unresolved. Trimming shortened V by 2 bases and J by 0 bases, and 5 bases separated the two germline ends. CDR3 size: 14 residues. The germline CDR1 and CDR2 sequences are SEHNR and FQNEAQ (reference sequence). CDR3 DNA: TGTGCCAGCAGCTTAACGAGCTCCTACAATGAGCAGTTCTTC. Translated: CASSLTSSYNEQFF.

The chain has TRBV14 and TRBJ1-4; 10 nucleotides align to TRBD1. Per the germline V gene, CDR1 is SGHDN and CDR2 is FVKESK. Trimming cost V 6 bases and J 7 bases; bases outside gene matches: 8. This CDR3 spans 15 amino acids. The CDR3 DNA reads as TGTGCCAGCAGACCGACAGGGGGCTTTGGTGAAAAACTGTTTTTT. Amino acids: CASRPTGGFGEKLFF.

CDR3 sequence reads: CASSPNREPTSEAFF. The CDR3 nucleotides are TGTGCCAGCTCACCAAACCGAGAACCGACTTCTGAAGCTTTCTTT. The rearrangement joins TRBV18 to TRBJ1-1; unclear D gene. The CDR3 is made up of 15 amino acids. Trimming pared 2 bases from V and 6 bases from J, leaving 16 bases between. From germline, CDR1 is KGHSH and CDR2 LQKENI.

The chain employs TRBV28 and TRBJ1-5; TRBD1 matches 7 bases. Germline CDR1 reads MDHEN; CDR2 reads SYDVKM. The CDR3 length is 15 residues. V lost 4 bases, J lost 2 bases, and 5 bases stayed unmatched. The CDR3 spells CASSSTGPGNQPQHF. The DNA for the CDR3 is TGTGCCAGCAGTTCGACAGGGCCGGGCAATCAGCCCCAGCATTTT.

For this clone: A read error may produce the germline difference seen at one junction end. For the CDR3, the DNA is TGTGCCAGCAGTTTAGACTCCTCTGGAAACACCATATATTTT. Translation: CASSLDSSGNTIYF. This chain joins TRBV7-9 and TRBJ1-3, with D unclear. Germline CDR1 reads SEHNR; CDR2 reads FQNEAQ (reference sequence). This CDR3 contains 14 residues.

The CDR3 DNA sequence: TGTGCCAGCAGCTTAGCCGGACAGGGACAAGAGACCCAGTACTTC. Translation: CASSLAGQGQETQYF. The rearrangement links TRBV7-9 to TRBJ2-5; 8 positions match TRBD1. From germline, CDR1 is SEHNR and CDR2 FQNEAQ (reference sequence). The CDR3 length is 15 residues. Trimming cost V 0 bases and J 2 bases; bases outside gene matches: 2.

The chain joins TRBV7-3 to TRBJ2-3; TRBD2 aligns across 9 bases. Germline-derived CDR1 and CDR2 are SGHTA and FQGTGA. J lost 4 bases, V lost 0 bases, and 14 bases had no gene match. The CDR3 is made up of 19 amino acids. CDR3 residues: CASSLTNTSGRVGADTQYF. The CDR3 DNA reads as TGTGCCAGCAGCTTAACGAACACTAGCGGGCGGGTAGGGGCAGATACGCAGTATTTT.

The chain carries TRBV5-5 and TRBJ1-4; 9 nucleotides match TRBD1. The CDR3 is 16 amino acids. Germline V gene lookup returns CDR1 SGHKS and CDR2 YYEKEE (reference sequence). J lost 5 bases, V lost 5 bases, and 10 bases had no gene match. The CDR3 DNA is TGTGCCAGCAGTCTGGGAAGGGGGACAGGGAATGAAAAACTGTTTTTT. Translated, it gives CASSLGRGTGNEKLFF. The full variable domain, with the rest looked up from reference TRBV5-5 and TRBJ1-4, is DAGVTQSPTHLIKTRGQQVTLRCSPISGHKSVSWYQQVLGQGPQFIFQYYEKEERGRGNFPDRFSARQFPNYSSELNVNALLLGDSALYLCASSLGRGTGNEKLFFGSGTQLSVL.

V gene TRBV19 combines with J gene TRBJ1-3, with TRBD1 matching 8 bases. Germline CDR1 and CDR2: LNHDA and SQIVND (reference sequence). This CDR3 is 16 amino acids long. V gave up 5 bases and J gave up 0 bases; unmatched junction bases: 6. As DNA, the CDR3 is TGTGCCAGTAGTCTCAGGACAGGGAGCTCTGGAAACACCATATATTTT. Protein: CASSLRTGSSGNTIYF.

The genes are TRBV5-6 and TRBJ1-2; D remains ambiguous. This CDR3 comprises 14 residues. Trimming left V 1 base short and J 1 base short, with 8 bases between. CDR1 SGHDT and CDR2 YYEEEE come from the germline V gene. CDR3 residues: CASSLRTGNYGYTF. The CDR3 DNA follows: TGTGCCAGCAGCTTGAGGACGGGTAACTATGGCTACACCTTC.

The chain carries TRBV24-1 and TRBJ2-1; 7 nucleotides agree with TRBD2. There are 17 residues in the CDR3. With V trimmed by 9 bases and J by 6 bases, 19 bases remained unmatched. CDR1 KGHDR and CDR2 SFDVKD come from the germline V gene. CDR3 coding DNA: TGTGCCACCCGGGGGAAGGCTACTACACGGGGGGTCAATGAGCAGTTCTTC. It codes for CATRGKATTRGVNEQFF.

The gene calls are TRBV9 and TRBJ2-7; D remains ambiguous. Trimming took off 3 bases at V and 5 bases at J, with 24 bases between the two ends. The CDR3 runs to 17 residues. CDR1 SGDLS and CDR2 YYNGEE come from the germline V gene. The CDR3 DNA reads TGTGCCAGCAGCGAGAGCTCGGCCGAGACGACCAGCGACGAGCAGTACTTC. Residues: CASSESSAETTSDEQYF.

V is TRBV9 and J is TRBJ1-3; D is possibly TRBD1 (5 bases). Germline V gene data show CDR1 as SGDLS and CDR2 as YYNGEE. Trimming took 4 bases from V and 4 from J, leaving 15 bases between them. The length of the CDR3 is 15 residues. The CDR3 DNA reads TGTGCCAGCAGCACAGACAGTTCTGCAGGAAACACCATATATTTT. Translating gives CASSTDSSAGNTIYF.

In the case of this clone: The same CDR3 is also encoded by other DNA sequences in this sample. This chain joins TRBV5-1 and TRBJ2-5; D is unclear. Germline V lookup: CDR1 SGHRS, CDR2 YFSETQ. V dropped 4 bases and J dropped 1 base, with 5 bases sitting between them. This CDR3 comprises 12 residues. This CDR3 is CASSPTQETQYF. DNA for the CDR3: TGCGCCAGCAGCCCTACCCAAGAGACCCAGTACTTC.

The J gene is TRBJ1-1, the V gene TRBV6-2 or TRBV6-3; 7 bases are shared with TRBD1. The CDR3 consists of 14 residues. In germline, CDR1 is MNHEY, CDR2 SVGEGT. Unmatched junction bases numbered 3, after V lost 5 bases and J lost 0 bases. CDR3 DNA sequence: TGTGCCAGCAGTCTACAGGGGTTGAACACTGAAGCTTTCTTT. This translates into CASSLQGLNTEAFF.

This chain links TRBV6-6 with TRBJ1-5; D gene unclear. Germline CDR1 MNHNY, CDR2 SVGAGI (reference sequence). The CDR3 spans 14 residues. V was pared by 6 bases and J by 1 base, with 10 bases between. Here the CDR3 reads CASRAQLSNQPQHF. DNA for the CDR3: TGTGCCAGCAGGGCACAATTAAGCAATCAGCCCCAGCATTTT.

This chain connects TRBV4-1 to TRBJ2-3, with D maybe TRBD2 (5 bases). The CDR3 sequence is 16 residues long. Trimming shortened V by 8 bases and J by 3 bases, and 21 bases separated the two germline ends. Germline V gene lookup returns CDR1 MGHRA and CDR2 YSYEKL. This CDR3 is CASRQHPEGVTDTQYF. The CDR3 DNA follows: TGCGCCAGCCGTCAACATCCTGAGGGAGTGACAGATACGCAGTATTTT.